This TCR beta chain is drawn from a study of blood T cell repertoires in COVID-19. This clone turned up a few times. Only in-frame clones appear in the TCRdb table, and some are missing; sequencing was by immunoSEQ multiplex PCR. The data contain more than 110,000 clones, more than 70% of them singletons. This CDR3 has 14 amino acids. Trimming shortened V by 2 bases and J by 4 bases, and 9 bases separated the two germline ends. CDR1 and CDR2 (germline): SNHLY, FYNNEI. This receptor was identified in a man aged 35 to 55 with acute COVID-19. Sequencing was performed on PBMCs or T cells enriched from blood (not recorded which). This sequence joins TRBV2 and TRBJ1-5; D perhaps matches TRBD1 (6 bases). The CDR3 spells CASSELQGNQPQHF. CDR3 DNA sequence: TGTGCCAGCAGTGAATTACAGGGAAATCAGCCCCAGCATTTT.